The T cell receptor (beta chain) under discussion was sequenced for a study of T-cell reconstitution after alpha-beta-depleted transplantation in children. This clonotype was counted many times. Trimming took off 6 bases at V and 5 bases at J, with 16 bases between the two ends. The CDR3 is made up of 15 amino acids. Germline V gene sequence: CDR1 SGHTA, CDR2 FQGNSA. Unique molecular identifiers were incorporated when the TCRbeta library was constructed. TCRdb reprocessed the PCR reads with MiXCR, giving one entry per CDR3 protein. The sample carries around 380,000 distinct CDR3 sequences, approximately 11% recorded once.

The V and J genes are TRBV7-2 and TRBJ2-2; D is possibly TRBD2 (6 bases). The sample in question was PBMCs from the stem cell graft donor, obtained from the stem cell graft. This sequence originates from a human donor who donated a stem cell graft to a child with acute myeloid leukemia. CDR3 sequence reads: CASRLALGGTGELFF. CDR3 nucleotide sequence: TGTGCCAGCAGACTGGCTTTGGGGGGTACCGGGGAGCTGTTTTTT.